This T cell receptor (beta chain) came from a study of shared clonotypes between healthy human individuals. Only a few counts were recorded for this clone. Naive CD45RA+ and memory CD45RA-negative subsets were split from CD4+ cells. This CDR3 spans 13 amino acids. The ends were cut back, 3 bases at V and 4 bases at J, with 10 bases in the middle. Germline V gives CDR1 SGDLS, CDR2 YYNGEE. Measured with immunoSEQ multiplex PCR; TCRdb has only the in-frame clones, and not every one. The sample consists of 2,100,000 or so clones, roughly 95% of them appearing once. The TCR originated in a man aged 18 to 29 in good health. This chain links TRBV9 with TRBJ1-2; D unresolved. The specimen was naive CD4+ T cells sorted from blood. Subset of the sample: CD45RA+ positively selected. The DNA for the CDR3 is TGTGCCAGCAGCGAGACGGTCCTCTATGGCTACACCTTC. Translation gives CASSETVLYGYTF.